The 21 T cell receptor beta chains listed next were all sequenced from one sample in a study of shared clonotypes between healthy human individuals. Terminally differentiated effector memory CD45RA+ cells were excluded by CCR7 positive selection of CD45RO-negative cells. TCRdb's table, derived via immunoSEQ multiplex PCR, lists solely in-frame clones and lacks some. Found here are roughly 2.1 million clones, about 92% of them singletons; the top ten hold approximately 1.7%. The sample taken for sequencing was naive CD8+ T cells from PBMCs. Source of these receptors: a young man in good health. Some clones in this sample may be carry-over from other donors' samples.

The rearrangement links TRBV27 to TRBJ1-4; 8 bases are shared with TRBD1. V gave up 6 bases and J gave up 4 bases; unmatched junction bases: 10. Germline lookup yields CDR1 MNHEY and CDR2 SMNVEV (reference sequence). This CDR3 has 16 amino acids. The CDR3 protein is CASSVTGGLGNEKLFF. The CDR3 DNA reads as TGTGCCAGCAGCGTCACAGGGGGGTTAGGTAATGAAAAACTGTTTTTT.

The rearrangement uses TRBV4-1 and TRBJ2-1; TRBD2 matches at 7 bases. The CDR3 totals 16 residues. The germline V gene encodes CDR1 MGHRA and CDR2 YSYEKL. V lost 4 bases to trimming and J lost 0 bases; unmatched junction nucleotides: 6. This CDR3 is CASSPFGGSSYNEQFF. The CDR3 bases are TGCGCCAGCAGCCCTTTCGGCGGGAGCTCCTACAATGAGCAGTTCTTC.

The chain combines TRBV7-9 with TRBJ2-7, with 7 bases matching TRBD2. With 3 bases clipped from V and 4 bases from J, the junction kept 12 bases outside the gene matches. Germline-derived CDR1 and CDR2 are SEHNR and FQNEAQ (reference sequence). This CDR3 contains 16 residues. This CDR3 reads CASSFAVGGDLYEQYF. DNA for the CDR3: TGTGCCAGCAGCTTCGCCGTTGGGGGGGACCTATACGAGCAGTACTTC.

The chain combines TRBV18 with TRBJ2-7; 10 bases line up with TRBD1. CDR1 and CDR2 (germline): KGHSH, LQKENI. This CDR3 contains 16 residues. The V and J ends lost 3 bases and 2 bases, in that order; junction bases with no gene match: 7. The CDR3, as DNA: TGTGCCAGCTCACCTCCCGGGACAGGGGTCCCCTACGAGCAGTACTTC. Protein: CASSPPGTGVPYEQYF.

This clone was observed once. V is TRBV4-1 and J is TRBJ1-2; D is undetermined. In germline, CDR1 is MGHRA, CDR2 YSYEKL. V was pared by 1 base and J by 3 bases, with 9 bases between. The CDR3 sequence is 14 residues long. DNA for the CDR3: TGCGCCAGCAGCCAAGCCGGGGTGTACTATGGCTACACCTTC. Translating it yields CASSQAGVYYGYTF.

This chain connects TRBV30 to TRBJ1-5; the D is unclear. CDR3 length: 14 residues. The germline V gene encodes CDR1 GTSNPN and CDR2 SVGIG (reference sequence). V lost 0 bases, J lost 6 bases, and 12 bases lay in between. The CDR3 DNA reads TGTGCCTGGAGTGTTGGGGAGTTTGGTCAGCCCCAGCATTTT. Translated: CAWSVGEFGQPQHF.

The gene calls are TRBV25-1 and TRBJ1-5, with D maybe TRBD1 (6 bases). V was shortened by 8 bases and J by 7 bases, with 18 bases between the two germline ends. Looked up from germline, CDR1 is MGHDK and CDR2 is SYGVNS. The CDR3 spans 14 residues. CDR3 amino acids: CASGPRGARQPQHF. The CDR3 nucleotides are TGTGCCAGCGGCCCACGGGGGGCGAGACAGCCCCAGCATTTT. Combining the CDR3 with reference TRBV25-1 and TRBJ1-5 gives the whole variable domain EADIYQTPRYLVIGTGKKITLECSQTMGHDKMYWYQQDPGMELHLIHYSYGVNSTEKGDLSSESTVSRIRTEHFPLTLESARPSHTSQYLCASGPRGARQPQHFGDGTRLSIL.

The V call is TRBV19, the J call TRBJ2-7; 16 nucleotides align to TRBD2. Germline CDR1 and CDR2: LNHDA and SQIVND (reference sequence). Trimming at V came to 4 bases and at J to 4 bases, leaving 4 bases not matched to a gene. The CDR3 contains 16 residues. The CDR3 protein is CASSTGLAGGLYEQYF. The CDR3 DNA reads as TGTGCCAGTAGTACGGGACTAGCGGGAGGGCTTTACGAGCAGTACTTC.

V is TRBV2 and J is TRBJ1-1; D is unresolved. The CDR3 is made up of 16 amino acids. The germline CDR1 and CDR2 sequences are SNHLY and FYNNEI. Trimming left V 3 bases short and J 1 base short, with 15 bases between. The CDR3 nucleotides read TGTGCCAGCAGTGATGAAAGGTCTACCGGGAACACTGAAGCTTTCTTT. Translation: CASSDERSTGNTEAFF. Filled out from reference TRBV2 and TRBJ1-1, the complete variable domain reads EPEVTQTPSHQVTQMGQEVILRCVPISNHLYFYWYRQILGQKVEFLVSFYNNEISEKSEIFDDQFSVERPDGSNFTLKIRSTKLEDSAMYFCASSDERSTGNTEAFFGQGTRLTVV.

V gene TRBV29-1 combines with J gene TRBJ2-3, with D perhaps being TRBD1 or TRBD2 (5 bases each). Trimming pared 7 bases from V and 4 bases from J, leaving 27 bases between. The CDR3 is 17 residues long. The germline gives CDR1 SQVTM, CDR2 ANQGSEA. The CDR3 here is CSGNWWDPLLWADTQYF. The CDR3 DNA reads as TGCAGCGGAAACTGGTGGGACCCATTACTTTGGGCAGATACGCAGTATTTT.

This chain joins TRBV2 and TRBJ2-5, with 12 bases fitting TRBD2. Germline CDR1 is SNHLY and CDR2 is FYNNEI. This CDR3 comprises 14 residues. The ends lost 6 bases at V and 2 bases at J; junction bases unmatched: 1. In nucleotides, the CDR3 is TGTGCCAGCAGGGGGACTAGCGGGCAAGAGACCCAGTACTTC. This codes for CASRGTSGQETQYF.

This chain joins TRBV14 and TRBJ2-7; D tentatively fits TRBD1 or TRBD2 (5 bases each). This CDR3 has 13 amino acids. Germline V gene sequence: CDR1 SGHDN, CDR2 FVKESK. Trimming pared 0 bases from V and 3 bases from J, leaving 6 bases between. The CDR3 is CASSQDGGYEQYF. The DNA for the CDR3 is TGTGCCAGCAGCCAAGATGGGGGCTACGAGCAGTACTTC.

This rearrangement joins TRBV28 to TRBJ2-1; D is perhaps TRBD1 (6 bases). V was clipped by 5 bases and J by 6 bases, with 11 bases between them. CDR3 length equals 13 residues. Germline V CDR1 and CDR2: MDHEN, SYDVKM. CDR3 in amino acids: CASSNYRVNEQFF. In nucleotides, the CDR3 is TGTGCCAGCAGTAACTACAGGGTCAATGAGCAGTTCTTC.

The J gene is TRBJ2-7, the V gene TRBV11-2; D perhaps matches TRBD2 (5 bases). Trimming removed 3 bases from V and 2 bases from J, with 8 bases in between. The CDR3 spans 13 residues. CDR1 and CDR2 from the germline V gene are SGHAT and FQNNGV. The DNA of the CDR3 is TGTGCCAGCAGCTTGCCCGGGGCCTACGAGCAGTACTTC. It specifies CASSLPGAYEQYF.

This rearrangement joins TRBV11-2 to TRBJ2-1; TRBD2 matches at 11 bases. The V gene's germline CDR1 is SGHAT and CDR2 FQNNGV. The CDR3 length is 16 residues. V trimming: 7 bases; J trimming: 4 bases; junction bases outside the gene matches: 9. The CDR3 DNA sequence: TGTGCCAGCACACCTCCCCTAGCGGGAGGTTACAATGAGCAGTTCTTC. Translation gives CASTPPLAGGYNEQFF. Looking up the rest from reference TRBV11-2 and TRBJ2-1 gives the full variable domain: EAGVAQSPRYKIIEKRQSVAFWCNPISGHATLYWYQQILGQGPKLLIQFQNNGVVDDSQLPKDRFSAERLKGVDSTLKIQPAKLEDSAVYLCASTPPLAGGYNEQFFGPGTRLTVL.

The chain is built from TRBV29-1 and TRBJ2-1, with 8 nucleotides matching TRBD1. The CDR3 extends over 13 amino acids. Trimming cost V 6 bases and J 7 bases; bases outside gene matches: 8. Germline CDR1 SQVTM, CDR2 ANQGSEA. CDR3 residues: CSVHGQGWNEQFF. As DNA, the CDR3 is TGCAGCGTCCACGGACAGGGTTGGAATGAGCAGTTCTTC.

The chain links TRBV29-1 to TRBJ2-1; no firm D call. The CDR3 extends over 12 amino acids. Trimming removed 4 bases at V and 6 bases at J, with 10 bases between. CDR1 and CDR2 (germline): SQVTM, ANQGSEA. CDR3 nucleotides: TGCAGCGTTGTACGGTTCGGCAATGAGCAGTTCTTC. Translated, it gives CSVVRFGNEQFF.

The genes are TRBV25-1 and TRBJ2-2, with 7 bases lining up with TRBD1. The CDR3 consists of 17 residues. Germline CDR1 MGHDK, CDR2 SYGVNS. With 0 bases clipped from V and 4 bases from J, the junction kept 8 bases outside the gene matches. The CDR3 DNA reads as TGTGCCAGCAGTGAATACGTTCCGGGACAGACCACCGGGGAGCTGTTTTTT. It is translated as CASSEYVPGQTTGELFF. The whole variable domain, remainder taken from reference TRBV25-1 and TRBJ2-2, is EADIYQTPRYLVIGTGKKITLECSQTMGHDKMYWYQQDPGMELHLIHYSYGVNSTEKGDLSSESTVSRIRTEHFPLTLESARPSHTSQYLCASSEYVPGQTTGELFFGEGSRLTVL.

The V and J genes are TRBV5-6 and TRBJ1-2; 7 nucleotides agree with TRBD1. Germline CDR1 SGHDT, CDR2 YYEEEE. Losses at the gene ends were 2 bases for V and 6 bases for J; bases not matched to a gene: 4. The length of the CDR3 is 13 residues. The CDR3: CASSLGTAHGYTF. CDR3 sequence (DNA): TGTGCCAGCAGCTTAGGGACAGCCCATGGCTACACCTTC. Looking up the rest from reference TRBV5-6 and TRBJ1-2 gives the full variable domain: DAGVTQSPTHLIKTRGQQVTLRCSPKSGHDTVSWYQQALGQGPQFIFQYYEEEERQRGNFPDRFSGHQFPNYSSELNVNALLLGDSALYLCASSLGTAHGYTFGSGTRLTVV.

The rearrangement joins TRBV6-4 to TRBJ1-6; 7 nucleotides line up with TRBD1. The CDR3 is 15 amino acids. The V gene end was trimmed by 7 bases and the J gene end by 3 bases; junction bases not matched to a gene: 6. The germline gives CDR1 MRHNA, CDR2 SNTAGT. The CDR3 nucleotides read TGTGCCAGCAAACCGACAGGGCGCTATAATTCACCCCTCCACTTT. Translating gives CASKPTGRYNSPLHF.

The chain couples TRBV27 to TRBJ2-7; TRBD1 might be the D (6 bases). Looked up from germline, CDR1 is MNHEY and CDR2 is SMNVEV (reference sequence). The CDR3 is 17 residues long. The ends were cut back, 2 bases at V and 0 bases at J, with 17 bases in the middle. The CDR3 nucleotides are TGTGCCAGCAGTTTAGCTCGCCTCACAGGGCGCTCCTACGAGCAGTACTTC. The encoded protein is CASSLARLTGRSYEQYF.